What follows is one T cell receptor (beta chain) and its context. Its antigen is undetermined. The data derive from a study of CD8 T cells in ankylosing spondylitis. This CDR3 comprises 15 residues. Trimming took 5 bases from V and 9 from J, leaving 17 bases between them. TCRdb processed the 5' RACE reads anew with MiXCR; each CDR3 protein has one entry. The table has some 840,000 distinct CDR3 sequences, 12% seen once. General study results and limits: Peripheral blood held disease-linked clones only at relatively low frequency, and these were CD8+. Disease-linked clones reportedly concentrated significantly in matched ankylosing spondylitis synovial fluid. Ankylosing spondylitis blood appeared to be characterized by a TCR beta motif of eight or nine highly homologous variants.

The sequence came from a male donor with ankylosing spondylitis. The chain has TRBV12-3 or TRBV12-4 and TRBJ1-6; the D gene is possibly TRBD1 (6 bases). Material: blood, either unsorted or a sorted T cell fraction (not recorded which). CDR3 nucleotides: TGTGCCAGCAGTCGAAGGGGGGGCGCGGGTTCACCCCTCCACTTT. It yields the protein CASSRRGGAGSPLHF.